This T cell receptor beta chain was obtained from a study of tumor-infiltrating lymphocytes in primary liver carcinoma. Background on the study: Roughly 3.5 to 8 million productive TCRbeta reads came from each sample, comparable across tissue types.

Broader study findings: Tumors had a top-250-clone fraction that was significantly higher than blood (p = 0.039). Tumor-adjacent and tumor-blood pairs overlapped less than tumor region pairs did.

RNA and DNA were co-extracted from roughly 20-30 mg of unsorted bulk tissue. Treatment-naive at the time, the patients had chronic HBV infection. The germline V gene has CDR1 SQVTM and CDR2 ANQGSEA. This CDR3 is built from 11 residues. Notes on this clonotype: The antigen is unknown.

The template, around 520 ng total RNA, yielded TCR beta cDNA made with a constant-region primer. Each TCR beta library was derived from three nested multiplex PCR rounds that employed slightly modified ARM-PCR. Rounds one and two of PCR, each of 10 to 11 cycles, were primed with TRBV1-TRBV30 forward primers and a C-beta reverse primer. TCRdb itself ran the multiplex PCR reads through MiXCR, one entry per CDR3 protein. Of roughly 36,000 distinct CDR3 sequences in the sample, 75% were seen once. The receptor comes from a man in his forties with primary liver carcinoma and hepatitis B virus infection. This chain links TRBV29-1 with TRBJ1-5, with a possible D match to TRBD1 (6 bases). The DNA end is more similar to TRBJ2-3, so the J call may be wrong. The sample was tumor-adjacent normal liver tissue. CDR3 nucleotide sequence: TGCAGCGTTGAAGGTCAGGGGCCCCAGTATTTT. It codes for CSVEGQGPQYF.